A single sample gave rise to the 11 T cell receptor beta chains below, sequenced in a study of identical twins (dated by TCRdb to about 2016). Library generation was performed with 5' RACE. TCRdb lists the instrument as Illumina HiSeq 2000. The public reads were quality trimmed at Q25 with fastp and then assembled into clones with MiXCR by TCRdb, keeping productive beta chains. Rows with a matching CDR3 protein are joined into one entry that keeps the most common DNA and genes. This sample lists over 600,000 distinct CDR3 sequences; approximately 22% were detected once. Around 4.5% of the sample belongs to the ten largest clones. These data also featured in a second study, about T cells expressing NK-cell markers.

Sequencing was performed on PBMCs. These receptor sequences come from a woman aged 18-30 years in good health.

This clonotype has only a few counts. J is TRBJ2-7 and V is TRBV2; no firm D call. Germline values: CDR1 SNHLY, CDR2 FYNNEI. CDR3 size: 12 residues. The germline V and J ends were trimmed by 7 bases and 3 bases, with 10 bases remaining between them. Written as DNA, the CDR3 is TGTGCCAGCATGCGAGAGAACTACGAGCAGTACTTC. As protein: CASMRENYEQYF. The full variable domain, in which reference TRBV2 and TRBJ2-7 provide the parts outside the CDR3, is EPEVTQTPSHQVTQMGQEVILRCVPISNHLYFYWYRQILGQKVEFLVSFYNNEISEKSEIFDDQFSVERPDGSNFTLKIRSTKLEDSAMYFCASMRENYEQYFGPGTRLTVT.

In this sample, this clonotype turned up a few times. This chain joins TRBV6-4 and TRBJ2-1, with 8 bases aligning to TRBD2. With 5 bases clipped from V and 7 bases from J, the junction kept 7 bases outside the gene matches. The CDR3 is made up of 14 amino acids. Germline V gene lookup returns CDR1 MRHNA and CDR2 SNTAGT. The CDR3 coding sequence is TGTGCCAGCAGTAGTGAAAGCGGGAGTAATGAGCAGTTCTTC. It yields the protein CASSSESGSNEQFF.

This clonotype was picked up a small number of times. CDR3 nucleotides: TGTGCCTGCCAAGCGGAAGACACAGATACGCAGTATTTT. Protein: CACQAEDTDTQYF. V usage is TRBV30 and J usage is TRBJ2-3, with a weak D call TRBD2 (5 bases). The CDR3 runs 13 residues. Germline V gives CDR1 GTSNPN, CDR2 SVGIG (reference sequence). V was clipped by 6 bases and J by 2 bases, with 12 bases between them.

V usage is TRBV28 and J usage is TRBJ2-1; 11 nucleotides agree with TRBD2. CDR1 is MDHEN and CDR2 is SYDVKM in the germline V gene. The J segment lost 6 bases and the V segment lost 4 bases, leaving 8 bases of the junction unmatched. This CDR3 comprises 16 residues. In nucleotides, the CDR3 is TGTGCCAGCAGTTCCACTAGCGGGAGATTCCCCAATGAGCAGTTCTTC. It translates to CASSSTSGRFPNEQFF. The full variable domain, in which reference TRBV28 and TRBJ2-1 provide the parts outside the CDR3, is DVKVTQSSRYLVKRTGEKVFLECVQDMDHENMFWYRQDPGLGLRLIYFSYDVKMKEKGDIPEGYSVSREKKERFSLILESASTNQTSMYLCASSSTSGRFPNEQFFGPGTRLTVL.

J is TRBJ2-1 and V is TRBV20-1; D gene ambiguous. The CDR3 is 16 amino acids. The germline V and J ends were trimmed by 3 bases and 4 bases, with 19 bases remaining between them. Germline CDR1 reads DFQATT; CDR2 reads SNEGSKA (reference sequence). DNA of the CDR3: TGCAGTGCTAGTGATCCCCTGACAACTGGATACAATGAGCAGTTCTTC. It encodes CSASDPLTTGYNEQFF.

The chain links TRBV6-6 to TRBJ2-1; 14 nucleotides match TRBD2. There are 15 residues in the CDR3. Germline CDR1 and CDR2: MNHNY and SVGAGI (reference sequence). After removal of 8 bases from V and 6 bases from J, the junction contained 6 bases not matched to a gene. The CDR3 reads CASPKTSGGVNEQFF. As DNA, the CDR3 is TGTGCCAGCCCGAAGACTAGCGGGGGGGTCAATGAGCAGTTCTTC.

This clonotype showed up many times. The chain carries TRBV2 and TRBJ1-3; no clear D gene. CDR1 SNHLY and CDR2 FYNNEI come from the germline V gene. V gave up 3 bases and J gave up 0 bases, with 9 bases separating them. The CDR3 has 15 amino acids. CDR3 sequence (DNA): TGTGCCAGCAGTGACGGAGGCCCCTCTGGAAACACCATATATTTT. Amino acid sequence: CASSDGGPSGNTIYF. Complete variable domain (other parts from reference TRBV2 and TRBJ1-3): EPEVTQTPSHQVTQMGQEVILRCVPISNHLYFYWYRQILGQKVEFLVSFYNNEISEKSEIFDDQFSVERPDGSNFTLKIRSTKLEDSAMYFCASSDGGPSGNTIYFGEGSWLTVV.

This clonotype has only a few counts. The J gene is TRBJ1-4, the V gene TRBV5-8, with a tentative D call TRBD1 (6 bases). Trimming pared 8 bases from V and 8 bases from J, leaving 16 bases between. CDR1 is SGHTS and CDR2 is YDEGEE in the germline V gene. The CDR3 consists of 13 residues. This CDR3 is CASADRQGEKLFF. The DNA of the CDR3 is TGTGCCAGTGCCGACAGGCAGGGCGAAAAACTGTTTTTT.

This clonotype was detected a few times. The chain couples TRBV19 to TRBJ2-1; 15 bases are shared with TRBD2. The CDR3 loop spans 16 amino acids. Germline assignment: CDR1 LNHDA and CDR2 SQIVND (reference sequence). V was pared by 5 bases and J by 7 bases, with 6 bases of the junction left unmatched. The chain's CDR3 is CASSFGTSGRRNEQFF. CDR3 DNA sequence: TGTGCCAGTAGTTTCGGGACTAGCGGGAGGAGGAATGAGCAGTTCTTC.

The chain links TRBV20-1 to TRBJ2-7, with TRBD2 matching over 15 bases. The V and J ends lost 5 bases and 6 bases, in that order; junction bases with no gene match: 8. This CDR3 has 15 residues. The V gene's germline CDR1 is DFQATT and CDR2 SNEGSKA (reference sequence). The chain's CDR3 is CSAPRTSGRAVEQYF. In DNA, the CDR3 is TGCAGTGCTCCGCGGACTAGCGGGAGGGCTGTCGAGCAGTACTTC.

The rearrangement uses TRBV20-1 and TRBJ1-1, with TRBD1 as a possible D gene (6 bases). The CDR3 consists of 10 residues. Germline V gene sequence: CDR1 DFQATT, CDR2 SNEGSKA (reference sequence). CDR3 protein: CSFRGPEAFF. The CDR3 nucleotides read TGCAGCTTCAGGGGTCCTGAAGCTTTCTTT.